What follows describes a single T cell receptor (beta chain). Its antigen is unidentified. Measured with immunoSEQ multiplex PCR; TCRdb has only the in-frame clones, and not every one. The sample yields tens of thousands of clones, about nine tenths seen once. The data belong to a study of OX40 agonist ivuxolimab in advanced cancers. Findings and caveats of the study: CD4+ and CD8+ blood T cells expanded clonally by week 6 at 0.1 to 3.0 mg/kg.

The trim removed 6 bases at V and 4 bases at J, leaving 6 bases unmatched. The CDR3 has 15 residues. Germline loops: CDR1 KGHSH, CDR2 LQKENI. The material was CD4+ or CD8+ T cells sorted from blood, obtained in a trial of the OX40 agonist ivuxolimab. The rearrangement links TRBV18 to TRBJ2-3, with 11 bases matching TRBD1. The clonotype was recovered from an adult with an advanced solid tumor such as melanoma, head and neck, liver or kidney cancer. The DNA of the CDR3 is TGTGCCAGCTCGCCCGGACAGGGGGCAGCAGATACGCAGTATTTT. This codes for CASSPGQGAADTQYF.